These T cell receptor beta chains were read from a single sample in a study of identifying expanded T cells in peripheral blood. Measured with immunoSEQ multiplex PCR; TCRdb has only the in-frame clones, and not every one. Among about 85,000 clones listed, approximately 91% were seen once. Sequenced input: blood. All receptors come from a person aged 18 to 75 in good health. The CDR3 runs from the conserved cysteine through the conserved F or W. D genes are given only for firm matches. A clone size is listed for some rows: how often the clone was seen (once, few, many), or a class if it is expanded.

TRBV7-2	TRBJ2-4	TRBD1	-	CASSLVLQGAGKNIQYF	TGTGCCAGCAGCTTAGTGCTCCAGGGGGCGGGCAAAAACATTCAGTACTTC
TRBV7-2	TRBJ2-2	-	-	CASSLTGADRTGELFF	TGTGCCAGCAGCTTAACCGGGGCAGACCGAACCGGGGAGCTGTTTTTT
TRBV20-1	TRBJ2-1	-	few	CSASADNEQFF	TGCAGTGCTAGTGCCGACAATGAGCAGTTCTTC
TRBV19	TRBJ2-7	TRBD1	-	CASSPPGQVGNEQYF	TGTGCCAGTAGTCCTCCGGGACAGGTGGGGAACGAGCAGTACTTC
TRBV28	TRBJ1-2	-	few	CASKQGYTGYTF	TGTGCCAGCAAGCAGGGATATACTGGCTACACCTTC
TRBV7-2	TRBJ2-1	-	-	CASSLGPQRGQFF	TGTGCCAGCAGCTTGGGGCCCCAGAGGGGGCAGTTCTTC
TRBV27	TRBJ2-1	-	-	CASSRTGTDYNEQFF	TGTGCCAGCAGTCGTACCGGGACTGACTACAATGAGCAGTTCTTC
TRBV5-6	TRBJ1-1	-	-	CASSLGPGPAFF	TGTGCCAGCAGCTTGGGTCCAGGGCCAGCTTTCTTT
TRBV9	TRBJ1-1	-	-	CASSKDGGGGNTEAFF	TGTGCCAGCAGCAAGGATGGAGGAGGCGGGAACACTGAAGCTTTCTTT
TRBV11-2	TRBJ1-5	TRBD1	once	CASSFSGGSNQPQHF	TGTGCCAGCAGCTTTTCAGGGGGAAGCAATCAGCCCCAGCATTTT
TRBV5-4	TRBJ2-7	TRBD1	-	CASSFDAGQAYYEQYF	TGTGCCAGCAGCTTCGATGCGGGACAGGCTTACTACGAGCAGTACTTC
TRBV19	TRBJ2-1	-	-	CASSILRDRGDEQFF	TGTGCCAGTAGTATCCTGCGGGACAGAGGCGATGAGCAGTTCTTC
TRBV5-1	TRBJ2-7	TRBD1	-	CASSSGGQGLYEQYF	TGCGCCAGCAGCTCCGGGGGACAGGGGCTATACGAGCAGTACTTC
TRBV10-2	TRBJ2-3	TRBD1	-	CASREQGARGTDTQYF	TGCGCCAGCAGAGAACAGGGGGCGCGGGGCACAGATACGCAGTATTTT
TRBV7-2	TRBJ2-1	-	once	CASTRLPGTNEQFF	TGTGCCAGCACCCGACTCCCGGGAACCAATGAGCAGTTCTTC
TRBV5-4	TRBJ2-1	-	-	CASSFATSSSYNEQFF	TGTGCCAGCAGCTTTGCGACTTCAAGCTCCTACAATGAGCAGTTCTTC
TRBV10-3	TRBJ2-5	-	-	CAILDSWEETQYF	TGTGCCATCCTTGACAGCTGGGAAGAGACCCAGTACTTC
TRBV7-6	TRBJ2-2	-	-	CASSLFDTGELFF	TGTGCCAGCAGCTTATTCGACACCGGGGAGCTGTTTTTT
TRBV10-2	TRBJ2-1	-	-	CASSGGRYNEQFF	TGCGCCAGCTCCGGGGGCCGCTACAATGAGCAGTTCTTC
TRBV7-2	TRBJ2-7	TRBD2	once	CASSLISGGFYEQYF	TGTGCCAGCAGTCTCATCTCGGGGGGATTCTACGAGCAGTACTTC
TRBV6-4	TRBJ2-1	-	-	CASSELGLARNEQFF	TGTGCCAGCAGTGAACTGGGCCTAGCTCGCAATGAGCAGTTCTTC
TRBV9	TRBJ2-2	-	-	CASSAGTLTGELFF	TGTGCCAGCAGCGCCGGGACCTTAACCGGGGAGCTGTTTTTT
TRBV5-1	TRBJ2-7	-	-	CASSFEPSPYYEQYF	TGCGCCAGCAGCTTTGAACCCAGCCCGTACTACGAGCAGTACTTC
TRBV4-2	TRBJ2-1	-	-	CASRQVGNEQFF	TGTGCCAGCAGACAAGTAGGAAATGAGCAGTTCTTC
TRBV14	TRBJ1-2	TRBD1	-	CASSLNRGVKNYGYTF	TGTGCCAGCAGCCTAAACAGGGGGGTCAAGAACTATGGCTACACCTTC
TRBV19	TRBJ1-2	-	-	CASSTATRANYGYTF	TGTGCCAGTAGTACCGCGACAAGAGCGAACTATGGCTACACCTTC
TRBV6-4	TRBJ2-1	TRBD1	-	CASSPDRGFSNEQFF	TGTGCCAGCAGTCCGGACAGGGGATTTTCGAATGAGCAGTTCTTC
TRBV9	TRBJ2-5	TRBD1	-	CASSVAGQGFETQYF	TGTGCCAGCAGCGTAGCGGGACAGGGGTTCGAGACCCAGTACTTC
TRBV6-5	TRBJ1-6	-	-	CASSYKKISYNSPLHF	TGTGCCAGCAGTTACAAGAAAATCTCCTATAATTCACCCCTCCACTTT
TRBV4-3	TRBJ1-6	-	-	CASSPNGGRSPLHF	TGCGCCAGCAGCCCGAACGGTGGTCGTTCACCCCTCCACTTT
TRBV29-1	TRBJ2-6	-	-	CSAALGGANVLTF	TGCAGCGCCGCCCTAGGGGGGGCCAACGTCCTGACTTTC
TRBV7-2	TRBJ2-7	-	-	CASSSTYEQYF	TGTGCCAGCAGCTCCACGTACGAGCAGTACTTC
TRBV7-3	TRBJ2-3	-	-	CASSLRAGFDTQYF	TGTGCCAGCAGCTTAAGGGCTGGCTTCGATACGCAGTATTTT
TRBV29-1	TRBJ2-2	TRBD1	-	CSVARDRNTGELFF	TGCAGCGTAGCTAGGGACAGAAACACCGGGGAGCTGTTTTTT
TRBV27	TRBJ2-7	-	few	CASSPNRAGFSYEQYF	TGTGCCAGCAGCCCCAACAGGGCGGGTTTCTCCTACGAGCAGTACTTC
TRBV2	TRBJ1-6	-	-	CASNRESSYNSPLHF	TGTGCCAGCAATCGTGAGAGCTCCTATAATTCACCCCTCCACTTT
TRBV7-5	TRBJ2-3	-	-	CVRTQGRDLTFTDTQYF	TGTGTCAGAACCCAAGGCAGGGACCTTACCTTCACAGATACGCAGTATTTT
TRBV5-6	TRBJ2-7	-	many	CASSYYSGSRQYF	TGTGCCAGCAGCTATTATTCAGGGTCAAGGCAGTACTTC
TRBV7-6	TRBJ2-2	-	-	CASSPGVEAGELFF	TGTGCCAGCAGCCCAGGGGTGGAGGCCGGGGAGCTGTTTTTT
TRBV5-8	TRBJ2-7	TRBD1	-	CASSFAGTGNYEQYF	TGTGCCAGCAGCTTCGCCGGGACAGGGAACTACGAGCAGTACTTC
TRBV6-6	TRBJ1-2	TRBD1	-	CASSFTGTGENGYTF	TGTGCCAGCAGTTTCACCGGGACAGGGGAGAATGGCTACACCTTC
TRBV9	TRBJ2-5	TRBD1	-	CASSANILEEGQGQETQYF	TGTGCCAGCAGCGCCAACATCCTAGAGGAGGGACAGGGCCAAGAGACCCAGTACTTC
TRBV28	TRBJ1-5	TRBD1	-	CASSLQQGNQPQHF	TGTGCCAGCAGCCTTCAACAGGGGAATCAGCCCCAGCATTTT
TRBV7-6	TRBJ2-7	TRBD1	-	CASSHRDRFYEQYF	TGTGCCAGCAGCCATCGGGACAGGTTCTACGAGCAGTACTTC
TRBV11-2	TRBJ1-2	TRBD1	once	CASRSGTGGVGGYTF	TGTGCCAGCAGATCCGGGACAGGGGGTGTAGGTGGCTACACCTTC
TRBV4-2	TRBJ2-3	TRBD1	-	CASSQSRDRGIPDTQYF	TGTGCCAGCAGCCAAAGCCGGGACAGGGGAATCCCTGATACGCAGTATTTT
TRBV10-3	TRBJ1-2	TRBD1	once	CAITPGTGGSYGYTF	TGTGCCATCACCCCAGGAACAGGGGGCAGCTATGGCTACACCTTC
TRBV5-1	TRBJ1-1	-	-	CASSPRQHPNTEAFF	TGCGCCAGCAGCCCCCGACAGCATCCGAACACTGAAGCTTTCTTT
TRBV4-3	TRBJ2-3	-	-	CASSAGISDTQYF	TGCGCCAGCAGCGCCGGCATTTCAGATACGCAGTATTTT
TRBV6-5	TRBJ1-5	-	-	CASTSSHQPQHF	TGTGCCAGCACCTCGAGTCATCAGCCCCAGCATTTT
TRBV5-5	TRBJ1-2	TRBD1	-	CASSLGSGATGAYGYTF	TGTGCCAGCAGCCTCGGGAGCGGGGCTACAGGGGCCTATGGCTACACCTTC
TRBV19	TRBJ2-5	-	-	CASSPQEGAKETQYF	TGTGCCAGTAGCCCCCAGGAAGGGGCGAAAGAGACCCAGTACTTC
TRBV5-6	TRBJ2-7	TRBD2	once	CASSQGLAGSYEQYF	TGTGCCAGCAGCCAAGGACTAGCGGGTTCCTACGAGCAGTACTTC